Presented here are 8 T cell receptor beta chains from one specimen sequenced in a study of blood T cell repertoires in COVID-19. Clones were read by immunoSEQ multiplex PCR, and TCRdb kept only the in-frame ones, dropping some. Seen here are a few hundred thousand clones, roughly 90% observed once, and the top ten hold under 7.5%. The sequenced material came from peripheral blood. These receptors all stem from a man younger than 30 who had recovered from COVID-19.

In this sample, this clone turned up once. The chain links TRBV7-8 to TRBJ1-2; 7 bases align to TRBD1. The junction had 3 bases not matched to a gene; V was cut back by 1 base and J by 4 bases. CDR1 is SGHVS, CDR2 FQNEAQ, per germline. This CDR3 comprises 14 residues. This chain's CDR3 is CASSLGQGLYGYTF. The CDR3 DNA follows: TGTGCCAGCAGCTTAGGACAGGGTCTCTATGGCTACACCTTC.

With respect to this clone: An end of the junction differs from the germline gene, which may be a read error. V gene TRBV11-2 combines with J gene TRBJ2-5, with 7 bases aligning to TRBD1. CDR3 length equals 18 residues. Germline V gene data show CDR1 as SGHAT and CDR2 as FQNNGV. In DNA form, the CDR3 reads TGTGCCAGCAGCTTAGACCCCCTGGAACCAGGGGGAAGGGAGAAGTCGAACTTC. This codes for CASSLDPLEPGGREKSNF.

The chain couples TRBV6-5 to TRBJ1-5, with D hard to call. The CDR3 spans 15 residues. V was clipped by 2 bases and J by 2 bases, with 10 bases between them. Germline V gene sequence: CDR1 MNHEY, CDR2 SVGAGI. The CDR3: CASSYTNSGNQPQHF. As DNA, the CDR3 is TGTGCCAGCAGTTACACTAATAGTGGCAATCAGCCCCAGCATTTT.

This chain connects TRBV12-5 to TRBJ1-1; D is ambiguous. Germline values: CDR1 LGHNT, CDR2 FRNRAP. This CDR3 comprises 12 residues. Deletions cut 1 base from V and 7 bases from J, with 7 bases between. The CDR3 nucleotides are TGTGCTAGTGGTTTGGGGGCGCTTGAAGCTTTCTTT. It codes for CASGLGALEAFF.

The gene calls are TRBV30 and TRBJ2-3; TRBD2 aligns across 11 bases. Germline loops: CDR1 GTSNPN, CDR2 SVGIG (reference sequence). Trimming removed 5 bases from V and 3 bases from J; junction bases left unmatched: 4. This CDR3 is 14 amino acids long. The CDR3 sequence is CAWRLAGSTDTQYF. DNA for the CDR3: TGTGCCTGGCGACTAGCGGGGAGTACAGATACGCAGTATTTT.

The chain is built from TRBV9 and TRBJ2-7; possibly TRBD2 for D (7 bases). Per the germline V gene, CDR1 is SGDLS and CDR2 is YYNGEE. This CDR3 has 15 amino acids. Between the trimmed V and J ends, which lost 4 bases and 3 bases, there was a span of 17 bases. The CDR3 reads CASSPYSAGHYEQYF. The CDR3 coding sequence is TGTGCCAGCAGCCCTTACTCAGCGGGACACTACGAGCAGTACTTC.

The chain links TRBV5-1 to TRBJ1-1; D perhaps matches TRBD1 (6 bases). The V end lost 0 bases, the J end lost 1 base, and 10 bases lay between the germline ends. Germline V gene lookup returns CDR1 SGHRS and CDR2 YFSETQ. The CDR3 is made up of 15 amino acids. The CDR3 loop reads CASSLDGQTNTEAFF. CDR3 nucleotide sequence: TGCGCCAGCAGCTTGGACGGACAGACGAACACTGAAGCTTTCTTT.

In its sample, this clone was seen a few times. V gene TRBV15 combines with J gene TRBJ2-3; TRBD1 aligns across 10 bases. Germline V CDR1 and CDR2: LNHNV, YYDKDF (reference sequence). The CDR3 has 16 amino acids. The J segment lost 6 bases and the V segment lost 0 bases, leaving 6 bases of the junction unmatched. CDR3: CATSRDLGTGADTQYF. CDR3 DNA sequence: TGTGCCACCAGCAGAGATTTGGGGACAGGGGCCGATACGCAGTATTTT. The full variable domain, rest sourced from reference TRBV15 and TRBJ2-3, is DAMVIQNPRYQVTQFGKPVTLSCSQTLNHNVMYWYQQKSSQAPKLLFHYYDKDFNNEADTPDNFQSRRPNTSFCFLDIRSPGLGDTAMYLCATSRDLGTGADTQYFGPGTRLTVL.